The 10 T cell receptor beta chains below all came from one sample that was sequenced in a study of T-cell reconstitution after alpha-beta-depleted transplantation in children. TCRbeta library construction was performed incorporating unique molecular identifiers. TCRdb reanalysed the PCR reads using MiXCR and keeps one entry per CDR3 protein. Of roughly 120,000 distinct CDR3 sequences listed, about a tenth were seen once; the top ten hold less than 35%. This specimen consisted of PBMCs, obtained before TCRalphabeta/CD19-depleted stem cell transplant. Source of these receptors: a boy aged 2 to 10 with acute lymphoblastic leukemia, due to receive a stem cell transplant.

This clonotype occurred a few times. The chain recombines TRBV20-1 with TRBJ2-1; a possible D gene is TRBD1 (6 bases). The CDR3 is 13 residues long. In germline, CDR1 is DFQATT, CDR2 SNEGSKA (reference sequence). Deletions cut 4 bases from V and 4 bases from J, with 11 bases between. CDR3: CSATHREYNEQFF. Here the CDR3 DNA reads TGCAGTGCTACGCACAGGGAATACAATGAGCAGTTCTTC.

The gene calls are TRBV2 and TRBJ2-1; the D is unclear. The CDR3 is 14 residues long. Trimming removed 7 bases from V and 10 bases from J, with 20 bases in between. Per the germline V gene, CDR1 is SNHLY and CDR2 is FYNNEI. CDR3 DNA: TGTGCCAGCACCGAGTCCCAGCTTTTGAGGGAGCAGTTCTTC. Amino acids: CASTESQLLREQFF. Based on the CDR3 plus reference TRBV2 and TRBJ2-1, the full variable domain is EPEVTQTPSHQVTQMGQEVILRCVPISNHLYFYWYRQILGQKVEFLVSFYNNEISEKSEIFDDQFSVERPDGSNFTLKIRSTKLEDSAMYFCASTESQLLREQFFGPGTRLTVL.

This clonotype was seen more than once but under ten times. The CDR3 loop is CAISSLREGPTNEKLFF. The CDR3, as DNA: TGTGCCATCAGTTCGCTCAGGGAGGGTCCAACTAATGAAAAACTGTTTTTT. The chain carries TRBV10-3 and TRBJ1-4, with D tentatively TRBD1 (5 bases). The V end lost 5 bases, the J end lost 0 bases, and 16 bases lay between the germline ends. This CDR3 has 17 amino acids. The germline V gene has CDR1 ENHRY and CDR2 SYGVKD.

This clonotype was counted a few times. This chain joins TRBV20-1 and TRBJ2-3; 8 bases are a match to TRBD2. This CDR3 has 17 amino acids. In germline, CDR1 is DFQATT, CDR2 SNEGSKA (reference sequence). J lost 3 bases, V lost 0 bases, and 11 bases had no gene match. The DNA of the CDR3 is TGCAGTGCTAGAGATCCAAGGAGCGGGAGTTTGACAGATACGCAGTATTTT. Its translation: CSARDPRSGSLTDTQYF.

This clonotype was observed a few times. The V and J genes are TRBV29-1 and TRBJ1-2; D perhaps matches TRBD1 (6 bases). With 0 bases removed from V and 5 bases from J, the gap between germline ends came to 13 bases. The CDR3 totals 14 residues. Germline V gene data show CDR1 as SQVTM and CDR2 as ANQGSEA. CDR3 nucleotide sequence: TGCAGCGTTGAAGATAGCAGGGGAGGGTATGGCTACACCTTC. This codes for CSVEDSRGGYGYTF.

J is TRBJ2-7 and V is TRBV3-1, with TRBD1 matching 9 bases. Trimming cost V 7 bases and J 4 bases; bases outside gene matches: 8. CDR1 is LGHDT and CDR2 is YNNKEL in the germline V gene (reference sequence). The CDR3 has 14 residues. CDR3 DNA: TGTGCCAGCACACGGACAGGGGCTGTGTACGAGCAGTACTTC. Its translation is CASTRTGAVYEQYF.

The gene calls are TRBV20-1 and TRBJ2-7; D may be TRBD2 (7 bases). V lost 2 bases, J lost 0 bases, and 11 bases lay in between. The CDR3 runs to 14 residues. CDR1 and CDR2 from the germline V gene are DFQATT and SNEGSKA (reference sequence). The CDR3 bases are TGCAGTGCTAGATCGGGGGGCGCCTCCTACGAGCAGTACTTC. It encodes CSARSGGASYEQYF.

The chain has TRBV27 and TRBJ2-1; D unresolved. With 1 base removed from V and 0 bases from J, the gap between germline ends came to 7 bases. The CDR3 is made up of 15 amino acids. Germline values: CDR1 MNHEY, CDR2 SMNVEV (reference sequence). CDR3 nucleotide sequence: TGTGCCAGCAGTTTATATCAGAGCTCCTACAATGAGCAGTTCTTC. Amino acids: CASSLYQSSYNEQFF.

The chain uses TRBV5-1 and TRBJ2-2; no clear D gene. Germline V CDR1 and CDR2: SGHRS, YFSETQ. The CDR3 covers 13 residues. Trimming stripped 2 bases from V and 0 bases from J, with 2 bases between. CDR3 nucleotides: TGCGCCAGCAGCTTAACGAACACCGGGGAGCTGTTTTTT. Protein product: CASSLTNTGELFF.

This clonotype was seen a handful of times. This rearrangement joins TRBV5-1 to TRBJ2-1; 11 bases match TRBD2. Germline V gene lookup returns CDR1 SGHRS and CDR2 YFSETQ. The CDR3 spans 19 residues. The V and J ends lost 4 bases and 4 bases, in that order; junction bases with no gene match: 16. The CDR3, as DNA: TGCGCCAGCAGCCCGGCGGCTAGCGGGAGGAGGGGACCTTACAATGAGCAGTTCTTC. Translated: CASSPAASGRRGPYNEQFF.